The 27 T cell receptor beta chains reported below all come from one sample, sequenced in a study of blood T cell repertoires in COVID-19. The assay was immunoSEQ multiplex PCR, and TCRdb's table has in-frame clones only and misses some. The sample gives some 130,000 clones, 70% to 85% of which show up once; roughly 11% is in the top ten. Sequenced: peripheral blood. These receptor sequences come from a man between 60 and 75 years old who had recovered from COVID-19.

This clone came up a few times. The V gene is TRBV19, the J gene TRBJ2-7; D remains unclear. Germline V gene data show CDR1 as LNHDA and CDR2 as SQIVND (reference sequence). V was trimmed by 5 bases and J by 0 bases, leaving 17 bases between them. The CDR3 is 16 amino acids. The CDR3 is CASSGPGDYGSYEQYF. The DNA for the CDR3 is TGTGCCAGTAGTGGCCCGGGTGATTATGGCTCCTACGAGCAGTACTTC.

The chain combines TRBV14 with TRBJ1-6, with a weak D call TRBD1 (6 bases). The germline V gene encodes CDR1 SGHDN and CDR2 FVKESK. Trimming took off 4 bases at V and 7 bases at J, with 11 bases between the two ends. This CDR3 has 14 residues. Written as DNA, the CDR3 is TGTGCCAGCAGCCCCGGGACATACAATTCACCCCTCCACTTT. This translates into CASSPGTYNSPLHF.

The chain uses TRBV4-1 and TRBJ2-7; TRBD1 matches 9 bases. Losses at the gene ends were 0 bases for V and 2 bases for J; bases not matched to a gene: 11. The CDR3 length is 18 residues. CDR1 is MGHRA, CDR2 YSYEKL, per germline. CDR3 sequence reads: CASSQDRIIQGAPYEQYF. The CDR3 coding sequence is TGCGCCAGCAGCCAAGATCGGATTATACAGGGGGCCCCCTACGAGCAGTACTTC.

The chain has TRBV11-1 and TRBJ2-7, with 8 bases aligning to TRBD2. The V gene's germline CDR1 is SGHAT and CDR2 FQDESV (reference sequence). CDR3 length: 15 residues. V was pared by 4 bases and J by 6 bases, with 11 bases of the junction left unmatched. The CDR3 here is CASSYGGRTSGEQYF. The DNA for the CDR3 is TGTGCCAGCAGCTATGGCGGGAGGACCTCCGGCGAGCAGTACTTC.

The J gene is TRBJ2-2, the V gene TRBV7-3; D unresolved. The CDR3 extends over 14 amino acids. Trimming pared 5 bases from V and 0 bases from J, leaving 7 bases between. Per germline, CDR1 SGHTA and CDR2 FQGTGA. The CDR3 bases are TGTGCCAGCAGCCCACTTACGAACACCGGGGAGCTGTTTTTT. Translation: CASSPLTNTGELFF.

This clone has only one observation. The gene calls are TRBV16 and TRBJ2-7, with 11 bases that match TRBD1. CDR1 and CDR2 from the germline V gene are KGHSY and FQNENV. This CDR3 region has 17 residues. J gave up 6 bases and V 3 bases, and 13 bases lay outside the gene matches. Here the CDR3 reads CASSQGQGVSLHGEQYF. In DNA form, the CDR3 reads TGTGCCAGCAGCCAGGGACAGGGGGTTTCCCTACACGGCGAGCAGTACTTC.

This clone was seen only a few times. The chain links TRBV7-2 to TRBJ1-4; tentatively, D is TRBD1 (5 bases). The V gene lost 1 base and the J gene lost 4 bases, with 10 bases spanning the gap. The CDR3 is 15 residues long. The germline gives CDR1 SGHTA, CDR2 FQGNSA. The CDR3 DNA sequence: TGTGCCAGCAGCTTAGGGGGGGGAGGTAATGAAAAACTGTTTTTT. It codes for CASSLGGGGNEKLFF.

CDR3 coding DNA: TGTGCCAGCAGCGACCTGGGTGGACAATCGGACAATGAGCAGTTCTTC. Residues: CASSDLGGQSDNEQFF. The chain employs TRBV7-9 and TRBJ2-1; D perhaps matches TRBD1 (5 bases). There are 16 residues in the CDR3. Trimming removed 5 bases from V and 5 bases from J, with 19 bases in between. Germline V gene lookup returns CDR1 SEHNR and CDR2 FQNEAQ (reference sequence). Combining the CDR3 with reference TRBV7-9 and TRBJ2-1 gives the whole variable domain DTGVSQNPRHKITKRGQNVTFRCDPISEHNRLYWYRQTLGQGPEFLTYFQNEAQLEKSRLLSDRFSAERPKGSFSTLEIQRTEQGDSAMYLCASSDLGGQSDNEQFFGPGTRLTVL.

The rearrangement uses TRBV3-1 (or the pseudogene TRBV3-2) and TRBJ2-3, with D perhaps matching TRBD2 (5 bases). The CDR3 runs to 15 residues. Trimming removed 0 bases from V and 4 bases from J, with 11 bases in between. Germline V CDR1 and CDR2: LGHDT, YNNKEL (reference sequence). CDR3 loop: CASSQDPRAADTQYF. In DNA form, the CDR3 reads TGTGCCAGCAGCCAAGATCCCCGAGCGGCAGATACGCAGTATTTT.

The chain uses TRBV7-2 and TRBJ1-6; D gene uncertain. The CDR3 has 15 residues. Germline values: CDR1 SGHTA, CDR2 FQGNSA. Between the trimmed V and J ends, which lost 2 bases and 6 bases, there was a span of 11 bases. CDR3 sequence: CASSLSSPGNSPLHF. Written as DNA, the CDR3 is TGTGCCAGCAGCTTAAGTTCGCCGGGTAATTCACCCCTCCACTTT.

The chain employs TRBV7-8 and TRBJ2-7; possible D gene TRBD2, 5 bases. The germline V and J ends were trimmed by 4 bases and 0 bases, with 16 bases remaining between them. This CDR3 region has 16 residues. Looked up from germline, CDR1 is SGHVS and CDR2 is FQNEAQ. The CDR3, as DNA: TGTGCCAGCAGCTGGGGAGCTGGGGTCATCTCCTACGAGCAGTACTTC. Encoded protein: CASSWGAGVISYEQYF.

The genes are TRBV6-5 and TRBJ1-1, with D possibly TRBD1 on 6 matching bases. The CDR3 sequence is 13 residues long. CDR1 and CDR2 (germline): MNHEY, SVGAGI. V gave up 7 bases and J gave up 4 bases, with 13 bases separating them. The DNA of the CDR3 is TGTGCCAGCATCATAGGGGGTCCCACTGAAGCTTTCTTT. Encoded protein: CASIIGGPTEAFF.

The genes are TRBV14 and TRBJ1-1, with 9 nucleotides matching TRBD1. Germline CDR1 is SGHDN and CDR2 is FVKESK. The CDR3 is made up of 14 amino acids. Germline trimming cut 5 bases from V and 4 bases from J; bases unmatched to any gene: 5. The CDR3 reads CASSAQGAATEAFF. CDR3 nucleotide sequence: TGTGCCAGCAGCGCACAGGGGGCTGCCACTGAAGCTTTCTTT.

This chain joins TRBV4-3 and TRBJ1-3, with D hard to call. This CDR3 spans 14 amino acids. Trimming cost V 5 bases and J 0 bases, with 8 bases left between them. The germline CDR1 and CDR2 sequences are LGHNA and YSLEER. CDR3 amino acids: CASSEAFSGNTIYF. The CDR3 bases are TGCGCCAGCAGCGAGGCGTTCTCTGGAAACACCATATATTTT.

The rearrangement joins TRBV28 to TRBJ1-2, with D possibly being TRBD1 (6 bases). The germline V and J ends were trimmed by 2 bases and 2 bases, with 15 bases remaining between them. CDR1 is MDHEN and CDR2 is SYDVKM in the germline V gene. This CDR3 contains 16 residues. The CDR3 nucleotides read TGTGCCAGCAGTTTAGCCGGGGGGCTGGGGAACTATGGCTACACCTTC. Translating it yields CASSLAGGLGNYGYTF.

This chain's CDR3 is CVAGVNTGELFF. Written as DNA, the CDR3 is TGTGTAGCGGGAGTCAACACCGGGGAGCTGTTTTTT. The chain joins TRBV28 to TRBJ2-2; 9 bases align to TRBD2. The CDR3 loop spans 12 amino acids. Per the germline V gene, CDR1 is MDHEN and CDR2 is SYDVKM.

The chain combines TRBV11-3 with TRBJ2-7; 10 positions agree with TRBD1. In germline, CDR1 is SGHNT, CDR2 YENEEA. V shed 5 bases and J 3 bases; nucleotides not matched to a gene: 4. This CDR3 comprises 14 residues. CDR3 sequence (DNA): TGTGCCAGCAGCCGAGGGACAGGGGTCTACGAGCAGTACTTC. Its protein product is CASSRGTGVYEQYF.

This clone was seen only once. The chain uses TRBV6-5 and TRBJ1-2; 11 bases line up with TRBD1. V shed 8 bases, J shed 2 bases, and the junction held 7 bases outside the gene matches. This CDR3 has 15 amino acids. Germline lookup yields CDR1 MNHEY and CDR2 SVGAGI. CDR3 DNA sequence: TGTGCCAGCCGTTGGGGACAGGGGGAGAACTATGGCTACACCTTC. Its translation: CASRWGQGENYGYTF.

The genes are TRBV5-1 and TRBJ2-1; TRBD1 agrees at 9 bases. The CDR3 totals 15 residues. The V segment lost 5 bases and the J segment 3 bases; nucleotides outside the gene matches: 6. CDR1 and CDR2 from the germline V gene are SGHRS and YFSETQ. CDR3 amino acids: CASRSPGQGYNEQFF. The CDR3 DNA reads TGCGCCAGCAGGTCACCGGGACAGGGCTACAATGAGCAGTTCTTC.

A word on this clone: This specimen includes other DNA sequences encoding the same CDR3. This chain links TRBV9 with TRBJ2-5, with D possibly matching TRBD1 (6 bases). Deletions cut 4 bases from V and 4 bases from J, with 14 bases between. The CDR3 sequence is 14 residues long. From germline, CDR1 is SGDLS and CDR2 YYNGEE. In DNA form, the CDR3 reads TGTGCCAGCAGCCCAGTAAGAGGGGGAGAGACCCAGTACTTC. It specifies CASSPVRGGETQYF.

The chain carries TRBV5-6 and TRBJ2-3, with TRBD2 matching over 10 bases. V was pared by 0 bases and J by 3 bases, with 13 bases of the junction left unmatched. Germline CDR1 SGHDT, CDR2 YYEEEE. The CDR3 has 19 amino acids. The chain's CDR3 is CASSLARASGRRRTDTQYF. The CDR3 DNA reads TGTGCCAGCAGCTTGGCCAGGGCTAGCGGGAGAAGGCGGACAGATACGCAGTATTTT.

The chain joins TRBV18 to TRBJ1-5; D remains ambiguous. CDR1 and CDR2 (germline): KGHSH, LQKENI. The CDR3 has 14 residues. V was shortened by 3 bases and J by 2 bases, with 8 bases between the two germline ends. CDR3: CASSPERGNQPQHF. Here the CDR3 DNA reads TGTGCCAGCTCACCCGAACGAGGCAATCAGCCCCAGCATTTT.

The V gene is TRBV2, the J gene TRBJ2-5, with TRBD2 identical over 14 bases. V dropped 4 bases and J dropped 2; count of bases not matched to a gene: 6. The CDR3 has 17 residues. The germline CDR1 and CDR2 sequences are SNHLY and FYNNEI. The CDR3 sequence: CASSVGTSGSGQETQYF. CDR3 DNA: TGTGCCAGCAGTGTCGGGACTAGCGGGAGTGGTCAAGAGACCCAGTACTTC.

This chain connects TRBV3-1 (or the pseudogene TRBV3-2) to TRBJ1-2; 7 bases match TRBD1. Looked up from germline, CDR1 is LGHDT and CDR2 is YNNKEL (reference sequence). This CDR3 has 15 residues. After removal of 7 bases from V and 1 base from J, the junction contained 9 bases not matched to a gene. The CDR3 coding sequence is TGTGCCAGCATGGGAGGACAGGCGGGTAACTATGGCTACACCTTC. The encoded protein is CASMGGQAGNYGYTF.

This chain connects TRBV6-5 to TRBJ2-5; TRBD2 matches 10 bases. With V trimmed by 6 bases and J by 2 bases, 6 bases remained unmatched. Germline CDR1 MNHEY, CDR2 SVGAGI. CDR3 length equals 15 residues. The CDR3 nucleotides read TGTGCCAGCAGCCCGGGACTAGCGATACAAGAGACCCAGTACTTC. As protein: CASSPGLAIQETQYF.

The rearrangement uses TRBV24-1 and TRBJ2-5; tentatively, D is TRBD1 (6 bases). This CDR3 has 13 residues. Germline V gives CDR1 KGHDR, CDR2 SFDVKD. Trimming took 5 bases from V and 0 from J, leaving 6 bases between them. The CDR3 is CATSGGHQETQYF. The CDR3, as DNA: TGTGCCACCAGTGGGGGGCACCAAGAGACCCAGTACTTC.

CDR3 amino acids: CASSKPHRATEAFF. Here the CDR3 DNA reads TGTGCCAGCAGCAAACCCCACAGGGCAACTGAAGCTTTCTTT. The chain uses TRBV21-1 and TRBJ1-1; TRBD1 is taken as the D call from the table, unchecked against the DNA. TRBV21-1 is classified as a pseudogene. The CDR3 consists of 14 residues.